This T cell receptor (beta chain) stems from a study of blood T cell repertoires in COVID-19 (dated by TCRdb to the early 2020s). Turning to the overall study: Collaborator samples came from the United States, Italy and Spain and covered acute and convalescent phases of COVID-19. The material from the prospective study consisted of cDNA or gDNA derived from T cells, B-cell-depleted T cells, or PBMCs. Samples were obtained from the ongoing ImmuneRACE study (first 160 participants) and from over 1,000 subjects provided by 6 global collaborators. A freely available public database, intended as a resource for researchers studying the immune response to SARS-CoV-2, is where the repertoires were released. A de-identified subject ID, COVID-19 status, age in years and sex were almost always included in the sample metadata. Where available, HLA class I and class II types were taken from metadata supplied by the sample provider and were not determined by assay-based typing. Deeply sampled blood TCRbeta repertoires from subjects exposed to, actively infected with, or recovered from COVID-19 were included in the dataset.

Details on this clone: Its recognized antigen is unknown. Base qualities were left out, and no much larger clone turns up one base away.

The immunoSEQ Assay, a bias-controlled multiplex PCR, was used to amplify TCRbeta CDR3 regions from genomic DNA. The study's own analysis went as follows. The number of nucleated cells in each sample was estimated from the amplification of reference gene primers within the assay. To quantify the absolute abundance of each unique TCRbeta CDR3 rearrangement, sequence reads were collapsed and filtered. For each sample, productive Simpson clonality was calculated by taking the square root of Simpson's diversity index across productive rearrangements. TCRdb obtained this table from immuneACCESS and retained in-frame rearrangements with V and J assigned. These tables miss some clones; where compared with another copy, unresolved V genes account for less than half of the shortfall, and the remainder is unexplained. Clone size and the V and J calls come from that table; the DNA yielded D and trimming. For this sample the table gives about 240,000 clones, of which around 89% were detected only once. The ten largest clones represent over 4% of the sample.

The CDR3 runs 17 amino acids, cysteine and phenylalanine included. CDR3 DNA only is kept here, 51 bases in frame from base 1. V is pared back by 2 bases and J by 5 bases, with 22 bases lying between the germline termini. CDR1 LGHNA and CDR2 YSLEER are derived from the germline V gene. Enrolling through a virtual design, the prospective study's participants ranged in age from roughly 18 to 95 years and lived across approximately 25 United States geographic areas. In the prospective study, participants were assigned to cohorts based on the clinical history participants reported in a screening survey and a study questionnaire. Recovered participants in ImmuneRACE Cohort 3 were defined as having two consecutive negative NP/OP PCR tests, clearance from a healthcare professional, or resolution of symptoms. In the prospective study, mobile phlebotomists collected whole blood, serum and a nasopharyngeal or oropharyngeal swab from each participant. Participants in the prospective study had the option to provide additional blood draws and questionnaires over an approximately two-month period. Prospective study blood samples were shipped either frozen or at room temperature before DNA extraction.

What the authors observed across the whole study: The amount of clinical and demographic metadata varied by source and participant and was provided uncurated.

The receptor comes from a woman in her 30s who had recovered from COVID-19. Sequenced input: PBMCs or T cells enriched from blood (not recorded which). The rearrangement joined TRBV4-3 to TRBJ2-7; TRBD2 might be the D gene, on 5 matching bases. The sequenced DNA: TGCGCCAGCAGCCAACGGACGAGTCGGGGTGGAAGTCACGAGCAGTACTTC. It encodes CASSQRTSRGGSHEQYF.